This T cell receptor beta chain was observed in a study of beta chain features in type 1 diabetes. Study outcomes and limitations: The study found moderately but significantly shorter TCRB CDR3s in all four CD4+ subsets of Type 1 diabetes patients.

Sorted populations all had greater than 95% purity. Every bit of the isolated RNA underwent reverse transcription, so sequencing read expressed TCRB transcripts. Using immunoSEQ multiplex PCR, the repertoire was profiled, and TCRdb retains in-frame clones only, with some absent. The repertoire holds a few hundred thousand clones, 15% seen once, with less than 0.02% in the top ten. This clone was detected a few times. Its antigen is currently unknown. The CDR3 has 16 residues. V lost 4 bases, J lost 2 bases, and 7 bases stayed unmatched. Germline V gives CDR1 ENHRY, CDR2 SYGVKD. The sequence was collected from a man aged 18 to 29 with type 1 diabetes. The chain carries TRBV10-3 and TRBJ2-1, with 8 bases lining up with TRBD2. What was sequenced was naive CD4+ T cells from blood. The DNA for the CDR3 is TGTGCCATCAGTGTTCACACTAGCGGCACCTACAATGAGCAGTTCTTC. Protein sequence: CAISVHTSGTYNEQFF.